One sample yielded the 29 T cell receptor beta chains listed below, sequenced in a study of post-analysis software for immune sequencing data. Findings and limits, study-wide: Among roughly five TRBV segments more frequent in patients than controls were TRBV5-6, TRBV5-1 and TRBV20-1.

The antigens for these receptors are not known. Tagging with unique molecular identifiers was a feature of the TCR beta cDNA libraries. TCRdb re-analysed the PCR reads in MiXCR, keeping a single row per CDR3 protein. The sample carries more than 450,000 distinct CDR3 sequences, about 44% recorded once. What was sequenced was blood. These receptors all stem from a girl aged 5 to 17 with multiple sclerosis.

This clonotype occurred once. This chain links TRBV20-1 with TRBJ2-3; TRBD2 might be the D (6 bases). CDR1 DFQATT and CDR2 SNEGSKA come from the germline V gene (reference sequence). This CDR3 has 14 amino acids. Trimming took 3 bases from V and 0 from J, leaving 10 bases between them. The CDR3 reads CSASAGTSTDTQYF. The CDR3 DNA reads TGCAGTGCTAGCGCGGGAACTAGCACAGATACGCAGTATTTT.

This clonotype was seen a few times. The chain uses TRBV29-1 and TRBJ2-1; TRBD2 agrees at 8 bases. The CDR3 is 13 residues long. V lost 4 bases to trimming and J lost 4 bases; unmatched junction nucleotides: 3. Germline V gene data show CDR1 as SQVTM and CDR2 as ANQGSEA. The CDR3 is CSVVGRAYNEQFF. DNA for the CDR3: TGCAGCGTTGTCGGGAGGGCTTACAATGAGCAGTTCTTC.

CDR3 DNA sequence: TGTGCCAGCAGCTCCCTCACCGCTCGGTTTGGCGGGGAGCTGTTTTTT. It translates to CASSSLTARFGGELFF. This chain links TRBV7-3 with TRBJ2-2; D not certain. The CDR3 is 16 amino acids. Germline assignment: CDR1 SGHTA and CDR2 FQGTGA. The germline V and J ends were trimmed by 4 bases and 7 bases, with 19 bases remaining between them.

The chain joins TRBV5-1 to TRBJ2-2; TRBD1 matches at 8 bases. V was clipped by 9 bases and J by 7 bases; unmatched bases: 11. The CDR3 consists of 14 residues. From germline, CDR1 is SGHRS and CDR2 YFSETQ. The CDR3 loop is CATRSTGVVGELFF. The CDR3 DNA is TGCGCCACCAGATCGACAGGGGTCGTCGGGGAGCTGTTTTTT.

V usage is TRBV3-1 and J usage is TRBJ1-2; D unresolved. Germline values: CDR1 LGHDT, CDR2 YNNKEL (reference sequence). V was cut by 2 bases and J by 3 bases, with 7 bases left in between. This CDR3 region has 13 residues. As DNA, the CDR3 is TGTGCCAGCAGCCAACAAGTTGACTATGGCTACACCTTC. As protein: CASSQQVDYGYTF.

To note about this clonotype: Relative to the germline gene, one junction end is altered; a read error may explain this. The rearrangement joins TRBV7-2 to TRBJ2-7, with D tentatively TRBD2 (6 bases). Germline CDR1 reads SGHTA; CDR2 reads FQGNSA. The CDR3 totals 16 residues. The CDR3 coding sequence is TGTGCCAGCAGCTTAGCCATTAGCGGTAGCTCCCACGAGCAGTACTTC. Its protein product is CASSLAISGSSHEQYF.

This chain connects TRBV12-3 or TRBV12-4 to TRBJ1-1, with 9 bases identical to TRBD1. This CDR3 is 16 amino acids long. After removal of 5 bases from V and 8 bases from J, the junction contained 15 bases not matched to a gene. The CDR3 region has the DNA TGTGCCAGCAGTATAAGACCCGGGACAGGGAAGAGAGAAGCTTTCTTT. Its protein product is CASSIRPGTGKREAFF.

This clonotype was recorded many times. The chain has TRBV29-1 and TRBJ2-7, with 12 bases fitting TRBD1. The CDR3 sequence is 15 residues long. Trimming at V came to 4 bases and at J to 2 bases, leaving 6 bases not matched to a gene. Germline V gene lookup returns CDR1 SQVTM and CDR2 ANQGSEA. DNA of the CDR3: TGCAGCGTTGGGGGACAGGGGGCGAAGGCCTACGAGCAGTACTTC. It yields the protein CSVGGQGAKAYEQYF.

CDR3 region: CASSQAGERETQYF. The DNA for the CDR3 is TGTGCCAGCAGCCAAGCGGGAGAACGGGAGACCCAGTACTTC. The chain combines TRBV4-2 with TRBJ2-5; D is perhaps TRBD2 (6 bases). Between the trimmed V and J ends, which lost 1 base and 5 bases, there was a span of 11 bases. The CDR3 length is 14 residues. The germline gives CDR1 LGHNA, CDR2 YNFKEQ.

This clonotype was counted between two and nine times. J is TRBJ2-5 and V is TRBV9; 9 bases are a match to TRBD1. The CDR3 runs 16 residues. Germline trimming cut 4 bases from V and 5 bases from J; bases unmatched to any gene: 12. The germline V gene has CDR1 SGDLS and CDR2 YYNGEE. CDR3 residues: CASSPRPAGTGETQYF. The CDR3 region has the DNA TGTGCCAGCAGCCCCCGACCGGCAGGGACAGGGGAGACCCAGTACTTC. The full variable domain, its missing parts supplied by reference TRBV9 and TRBJ2-5, is DSGVTQTPKHLITATGQRVTLRCSPRSGDLSVYWYQQSLDQGLQFLIQYYNGEERAKGNILERFSAQQFPDLHSELNLSSLELGDSALYFCASSPRPAGTGETQYFGPGTRLLVL.

V gene TRBV7-9 combines with J gene TRBJ2-1, with 10 bases matching TRBD2. The V gene end was trimmed by 5 bases and the J gene end by 7 bases; junction bases not matched to a gene: 8. This CDR3 is built from 15 residues. Germline values: CDR1 SEHNR, CDR2 FQNEAQ (reference sequence). The CDR3 DNA sequence: TGTGCCAGCAGCCTCTGGACTAGCGGAAAGAATGAGCAGTTCTTC. Translating it yields CASSLWTSGKNEQFF.

This clonotype turned up a few times. This sequence joins TRBV20-1 and TRBJ2-3; D gene ambiguous. Germline V CDR1 and CDR2: DFQATT, SNEGSKA (reference sequence). With 1 base removed from V and 5 bases from J, the gap between germline ends came to 19 bases. This CDR3 has 16 amino acids. CDR3 region: CSARARLVDYGDTQYF. CDR3 nucleotide sequence: TGCAGTGCTAGAGCTCGTCTCGTGGATTATGGAGATACGCAGTATTTT.

The chain couples TRBV24-1 to TRBJ1-1, with D hard to call. V shed 4 bases and J shed 5 bases, with 10 bases lying between them. The germline CDR1 and CDR2 sequences are KGHDR and SFDVKD. There are 13 residues in the CDR3. The chain's CDR3 is CATSDPEETEAFF. In DNA, the CDR3 is TGTGCCACCAGTGACCCGGAAGAGACTGAAGCTTTCTTT.

This chain joins TRBV7-2 and TRBJ2-5; D perhaps matches TRBD1 (6 bases). The closer fit of TRBJ2-7 to the DNA end suggests the J call may be wrong. Germline-derived CDR1 and CDR2 are SGHTA and FQGNSA. The CDR3 spans 16 residues. For the CDR3, the DNA is TGTGCCAGCAGTACCGGTGCCGGGACACTTGGCTACGAGCAGTACTTC. Residues: CASSTGAGTLGYEQYF.

This clonotype has more than one count but fewer than ten. The chain recombines TRBV12-3 or TRBV12-4 with TRBJ2-5; a possible D gene is TRBD2 (6 bases). The CDR3 consists of 14 residues. With 7 bases removed from V and 2 bases from J, the gap between germline ends came to 14 bases. The CDR3 here is CASTLRDSQETQYF. The CDR3 DNA reads TGTGCCAGCACCTTAAGGGACTCGCAAGAGACCCAGTACTTC.

The V gene is TRBV25-1, the J gene TRBJ2-5; no clear D gene. CDR1 and CDR2 (germline): MGHDK, SYGVNS. V lost 4 bases and J lost 4, with 10 bases in between. The CDR3 extends over 13 amino acids. The CDR3 coding sequence is TGTGCCAGCAGTGGGATGGCTTCAGAGACCCAGTACTTC. Translated, it gives CASSGMASETQYF.

The genes are TRBV7-2 and TRBJ1-2; 7 bases match TRBD1. The CDR3 consists of 14 residues. The trim removed 5 bases at V and 3 bases at J, leaving 6 bases unmatched. CDR1 SGHTA and CDR2 FQGNSA come from the germline V gene. In nucleotides, the CDR3 is TGTGCCAGCAGCGTTCCGGGACAGTACTATGGCTACACCTTC. Protein product: CASSVPGQYYGYTF.

This clonotype has more than one count but fewer than ten. CDR3 coding DNA: TGTGCCAGCAGCCAGGGGGCTGAAAACATTCAGTACTTC. Its translation: CASSQGAENIQYF. The V gene is TRBV7-2, the J gene TRBJ2-4; 8 positions agree with TRBD1. Germline lookup yields CDR1 SGHTA and CDR2 FQGNSA. This CDR3 spans 13 amino acids. The trim removed 5 bases at V and 5 bases at J, leaving 2 bases unmatched.

The chain has TRBV6-5 and TRBJ2-4; 7 bases align to TRBD1. Trimming at V came to 4 bases and at J to 13 bases, leaving 16 bases not matched to a gene. The CDR3 length is 15 residues. The germline V gene has CDR1 MNHEY and CDR2 SVGAGI. The CDR3 protein is CASSFAKGALGEQYF. The CDR3 DNA is TGTGCCAGCAGTTTTGCCAAGGGGGCGCTCGGGGAGCAGTACTTC.

Turning to this clonotype: Given a much more abundant clone one base away, this may be a read error. The CDR3 DNA follows: TGTGCCAGCAGGGACAGTGGTAGCTTAACGCCCCAGCATTTT. As protein: CASRDSGSLTPQHF. The chain uses TRBV6-1 and TRBJ1-5, with D maybe TRBD1 (6 bases). Germline V gene data show CDR1 as MNHNS and CDR2 as SASEGT. The V end was cut by 6 bases, the J end by 9 bases, with 18 bases between. This CDR3 is built from 14 residues.

The V gene is TRBV7-9, the J gene TRBJ2-7; no firm D call. From germline, CDR1 is SEHNR and CDR2 FQNEAQ (reference sequence). V was cut by 5 bases and J by 0 bases, with 17 bases left in between. The CDR3 contains 16 residues. The CDR3 nucleotides read TGTGCCAGCAGCCCCTACCTAGATCCCCTCTCCTACGAGCAGTACTTC. It yields the protein CASSPYLDPLSYEQYF.

V is TRBV7-8 and J is TRBJ2-7; 9 bases are shared with TRBD1. Trimming removed 4 bases from V and 3 bases from J; junction bases left unmatched: 10. The CDR3 length is 16 residues. Germline assignment: CDR1 SGHVS and CDR2 FQNEAQ. CDR3 DNA: TGTGCCAGCAGCTCCCTACGAGGACAGGGGCTCTACGAGCAGTACTTC. The encoded protein is CASSSLRGQGLYEQYF.

This clonotype was observed a handful of times. V usage is TRBV10-3 and J usage is TRBJ2-7; possible D gene TRBD2, 5 bases. Deletions cut 2 bases from V and 3 bases from J, with 17 bases between. CDR3 size: 16 residues. Germline V CDR1 and CDR2: ENHRY, SYGVKD. The CDR3 DNA follows: TGTGCCATCAGTGAGGGAATGGTTAGCGCGTACTACGAGCAGTACTTC. Protein: CAISEGMVSAYYEQYF.

This clonotype was observed a handful of times. The J gene is TRBJ2-3, the V gene TRBV7-9; TRBD1 aligns across 8 bases. The germline V gene has CDR1 SEHNR and CDR2 FQNEAQ (reference sequence). There are 15 residues in the CDR3. Unmatched junction bases numbered 6, after V lost 5 bases and J lost 2 bases. CDR3 protein: CASSAMDRATDTQYF. As DNA, the CDR3 is TGTGCCAGCAGCGCGATGGACAGGGCCACAGATACGCAGTATTTT.

The chain carries TRBV4-1 and TRBJ1-5; D gene uncertain. This CDR3 contains 15 residues. CDR1 is MGHRA and CDR2 is YSYEKL in the germline V gene. The ends were cut back, 3 bases at V and 4 bases at J, with 13 bases in the middle. The CDR3 DNA reads TGCGCCAGCAGCCAGGGAGAATGGGGAAATCAGCCCCAGCATTTT. This gives the protein CASSQGEWGNQPQHF.

The table lists this clonotype with a count of one. This sequence joins TRBV5-1 and TRBJ2-3; TRBD2 aligns across 11 bases. The CDR3 sequence is 16 residues long. Germline V gene sequence: CDR1 SGHRS, CDR2 YFSETQ. Unmatched junction bases numbered 9, after V lost 3 bases and J lost 6 bases. The chain's CDR3 is CASSSRVAGGQDTQYF. CDR3 nucleotide sequence: TGCGCCAGCAGCTCCCGAGTAGCGGGGGGGCAGGATACGCAGTATTTT.

This clonotype was observed a handful of times. This sequence joins TRBV5-1 and TRBJ2-3, with TRBD2 matching over 8 bases. Germline V lookup: CDR1 SGHRS, CDR2 YFSETQ. The CDR3 extends over 15 amino acids. V was pared by 2 bases and J by 0 bases, with 2 bases of the junction left unmatched. The CDR3 loop reads CASSFPSGSTDTQYF. The CDR3, as DNA: TGCGCCAGCAGCTTCCCTAGCGGGAGCACAGATACGCAGTATTTT.

To note about this clonotype: One end of the junction is discordant with germline, which a read error may explain. The rearrangement links TRBV20-1 to TRBJ2-3; no reliable D call. The length of the CDR3 is 16 residues. Germline-derived CDR1 and CDR2 are DFQATT and SNEGSKA (reference sequence). The chain's CDR3 is CSARGDGPLSTDTQYF. The DNA for the CDR3 is TGCAGTGCAAGAGGAGACGGGCCCCTTAGCACAGATACGCAGTATTTT.

V and J are TRBV29-1 and TRBJ1-2; D is uncertain. In germline, CDR1 is SQVTM, CDR2 ANQGSEA. The CDR3 is 11 residues long. With 7 bases removed from V and 4 bases from J, the gap between germline ends came to 10 bases. DNA of the CDR3: TGCAGCGCACCCCTCTCCTATGGCTACACCTTC. Its protein product is CSAPLSYGYTF.